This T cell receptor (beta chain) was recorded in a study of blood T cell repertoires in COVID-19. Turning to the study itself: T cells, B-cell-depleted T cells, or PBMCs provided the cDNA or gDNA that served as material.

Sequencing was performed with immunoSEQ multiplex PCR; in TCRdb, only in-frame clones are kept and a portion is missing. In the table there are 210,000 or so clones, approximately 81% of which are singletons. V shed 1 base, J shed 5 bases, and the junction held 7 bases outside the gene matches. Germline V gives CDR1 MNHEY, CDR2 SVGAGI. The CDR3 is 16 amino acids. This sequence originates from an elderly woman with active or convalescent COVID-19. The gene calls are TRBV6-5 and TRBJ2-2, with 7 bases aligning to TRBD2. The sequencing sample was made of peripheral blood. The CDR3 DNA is TGTGCCAGCAGTTACTTGGGACTATCGGGGACCGGGGAGCTGTTTTTT. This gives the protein CASSYLGLSGTGELFF.